What follows describes a single T cell receptor beta chain. This clone is assessed as medium-sized (0.01 to 0.1%). Its antigen is still unknown. No much larger clone exists at a distance of one base, and base qualities are not known. A single peripheral blood draw of around 100 mL on average was collected from each donor into heparinised tubes. A BD FACSAria II and a panel including CD45RO, CCR7, CD25, CD127, CD95 and CD27 were used to sort naive, central memory, regulatory and stem cell-like memory CD4+ T cells. Purity was above 98% for every sorted population. Right away, PBMCs were isolated by Lymphoprep density gradient centrifugation and were stained directly, with no culture step. So that batch effects would be minimized, each experiment stained and sorted samples in pairs, pairing one healthy donor with one patient. This entry belongs to a study of beta chain features in type 1 diabetes listed by TCRdb under 2018. Regarding the study in general: Patients and healthy donors did not differ in mean age, gender distribution, total cell number or subset yield. A total of under 140,000,000 sorted cells were examined across all samples, and the number of cells per subset was strongly correlated with RNA yield. In the study, recently diagnosed type 1 diabetes patients and matched healthy donors were compared on the TCRB repertoires of their sorted circulating CD4+ T cell subsets. Regulatory and stem cell-like memory subsets were isolated from only 8 patients and roughly 8 healthy donors, whereas naive and central memory subsets came from all 28 donors. Study-level results and caveats: PCR may preferentially amplify shorter templates, but because patient and control samples were amplified and corrected together, any resulting skew would affect both groups equally. Because small numbers of individuals were included in the HLA sub-analyses, any influence of HLA type on TCRB rearrangement was left unresolved. Because cDNA was sequenced instead of genomic DNA, activated cells with high expression could be over-represented, although the groups did not differ in activation or CD3 levels. Naive, central memory and regulatory TCRB repertoires appeared to be more similar among patients than among healthy donors. Patients with type 1 diabetes made fewer insertions and deleted more nucleotides at VDJ recombination sites, implying thymic rearrangement abnormalities. Type 1 diabetes patients showed a moderate but significant shortening of TCRB CDR3 length in all four CD4+ subsets.

The entire isolated RNA was reverse transcribed using the High Capacity cDNA Reverse Transcription Kit, and thus expressed TCRB transcripts were sequenced. Naive, central memory and regulatory T cell samples underwent deep immunoSEQ sequencing, averaging about 3.57 million total reads per sample. After sorted cells were lysed in RLT buffer, RNA was extracted with DNase-treated RNeasy Micro or Mini kits, with the choice depending on cell number. Each cell subset was processed separately to prevent cross-contamination, with patient and healthy donor samples processed together. The immunoSEQ multiplex PCR was used to amplify TCRB sequences from cDNA, yielding 87-bp fragments that span the CDR3 region. Amplicons were sequenced on the Illumina HiSeq platform. As for how the authors treated the data: PCR bias was computationally corrected using synthetic template baselines, reads within Hamming distance 2 were collapsed, and singletons that could not be merged were discarded. Reads were aligned to IMGT to assign V, D and J genes, CDR3 length, and insertions or deletions at six rearrangement sites. Clonotype counts were normalized to sorted cell number within each subset before computing true diversity and Gini coefficients with the tcR R package. The overlap coefficient, calculated on TCRB nucleotide sequences, was used to quantify repertoire sharing. Here the immuneACCESS table is served through TCRdb, limited to in-frame sequences with V and J called. Missing clones are a known gap in these copies; in checked studies unresolved V genes cover under half, and the rest lacks a known reason. The V and J calls and clone size were taken over from that table, and D and trimming were inferred from the DNA. The sample profile shows about 340,000 clones; approximately 10% of them were found once. The ten largest account for more than 0.8% of the sample.

The clonotype comes from a man younger than 45 with type 1 diabetes. Sequencing was done on a sample of central memory CD4+ T cells from blood.

This receptor has the CDR3 CASSLTGGGYTEAFF. The nucleotide sequence is given as TGTGCCAGCAGCTTGACAGGGGGCGGGTACACTGAAGCTTTCTTT. The rearrangement combines TRBV7-9 with TRBJ1-1, with 10 junctional bases fitting TRBD1. The CDR3 numbers 15 residues from cysteine through phenylalanine. The DNA shown is the 45-base CDR3, in frame from base 1. Per the germline V gene (reference sequence), SEHNR is the CDR1 and FQNEAQ is the CDR2. Compared with germline, V lacks 3 bases and J lacks 3 bases; bases without a gene match: 4.